Below, 26 T cell receptor beta chains from the same sample are listed, as sequenced in a study of radiation and T cells in renal cell carcinoma. Time point: baseline pretreatment blood. Treatment indicated: 15 Gy SBRT to primary tumor, nephrectomy 4 weeks later. Here immunoSEQ multiplex PCR was the method, and the copy in TCRdb shows in-frame clones only, minus some. The sample holds about 150,000 clones, about 88% seen once. The sequenced sample was blood, obtained from a patient whose treatment included radiotherapy and nephrectomy. All receptors come from a woman in her 70s with renal cell carcinoma.

The rearrangement joins TRBV19 to TRBJ1-1, with 8 bases identical to TRBD1. This CDR3 spans 17 amino acids. The germline CDR1 and CDR2 sequences are LNHDA and SQIVND (reference sequence). V lost 2 bases and J lost 0; bases outside the gene matches: 8. CDR3 residues: CASSIRQGALVNTEAFF. CDR3 DNA: TGTGCCAGTAGTATAAGGCAGGGGGCCCTCGTGAACACTGAAGCTTTCTTT.

The gene calls are TRBV5-1 and TRBJ1-2, with D possibly being TRBD1 (6 bases). Germline CDR1 is SGHRS and CDR2 is YFSETQ. The CDR3 spans 13 residues. V lost 2 bases to trimming and J lost 2 bases, with 7 bases between them. CDR3 nucleotides: TGCGCCAGCAGCTTAGACAGGAACTATGGCTACACCTTC. Translated: CASSLDRNYGYTF.

The chain links TRBV5-1 to TRBJ1-1; 7 bases fit TRBD1. Unmatched junction bases numbered 7, after V lost 4 bases and J lost 4 bases. The CDR3 totals 14 residues. CDR1 SGHRS and CDR2 YFSETQ come from the germline V gene. The CDR3 bases are TGCGCCAGCAGCCCCGAGGGGGCGGCCACTGAAGCTTTCTTT. Translation: CASSPEGAATEAFF.

V is TRBV19 and J is TRBJ1-2; 7 bases map to TRBD1. The CDR3 sequence is 17 residues long. CDR1 and CDR2 from the germline V gene are LNHDA and SQIVND (reference sequence). With V trimmed by 4 bases and J by 4 bases, 15 bases remained unmatched. The CDR3 DNA follows: TGTGCCAGTAGTACGGGATCCGAGACAGGGACCGGCTATGGCTACACCTTC. It is translated as CASSTGSETGTGYGYTF.

V and J are TRBV6-5 and TRBJ2-7; D is undetermined. V was pared by 8 bases and J by 3 bases, with 14 bases between. This CDR3 is 13 amino acids long. From germline, CDR1 is MNHEY and CDR2 SVGAGI. The CDR3 nucleotides read TGTGCCAGCGAATTACGAACCTTCTACGAGCAGTACTTC. Its protein product is CASELRTFYEQYF.

The genes are TRBV7-2 and TRBJ1-2, with unresolved D. CDR1 and CDR2 (germline): SGHTA, FQGNSA. V lost 1 base and J 3 bases, leaving 6 bases between the germline ends. This CDR3 has 13 residues. CDR3 DNA sequence: TGTGCCAGCAGCTTAGTAGCAGACTATGGCTACACCTTC. It encodes CASSLVADYGYTF.

The chain couples TRBV7-8 to TRBJ2-6; D not resolved. The CDR3 length is 16 residues. V was trimmed by 7 bases and J by 0 bases, leaving 13 bases between them. Germline values: CDR1 SGHVS, CDR2 FQNEAQ. The CDR3 sequence is CASTSVARSGANVLTF. The CDR3, as DNA: TGTGCCAGCACCTCCGTCGCCCGCTCTGGGGCCAACGTCCTGACTTTC. The full variable domain, completed using reference TRBV7-8 and TRBJ2-6, is GAGVSQSPRYKVAKRGQDVALRCDPISGHVSLFWYQQALGQGPEFLTYFQNEAQLDKSGLPSDRFFAERPEGSVSTLKIQRTQQEDSAVYLCASTSVARSGANVLTFGAGSRLTVL.

The chain has TRBV6-5 and TRBJ1-1; 7 nucleotides align to TRBD1. This CDR3 spans 14 amino acids. Germline V gene lookup returns CDR1 MNHEY and CDR2 SVGAGI. The V segment lost 2 bases and the J segment 4 bases; nucleotides outside the gene matches: 4. CDR3 in amino acids: CASSYRQGGTEAFF. The CDR3 region has the DNA TGTGCCAGCAGTTACAGGCAGGGGGGCACTGAAGCTTTCTTT.

Only one count was recorded for this clone. The rearrangement links TRBV4-1 to TRBJ1-2; D not certain. V gave up 2 bases and J gave up 2 bases, with 12 bases separating them. Germline CDR1 reads MGHRA; CDR2 reads YSYEKL. The CDR3 is made up of 15 amino acids. The CDR3 sequence is CASSQILRANYGYTF. The CDR3, as DNA: TGCGCCAGCAGCCAAATCCTTCGGGCCAACTATGGCTACACCTTC.

This chain connects TRBV19 to TRBJ2-7, with 7 bases identical to TRBD2. The V gene end was trimmed by 2 bases and the J gene end by 6 bases; junction bases not matched to a gene: 1. The CDR3 spans 12 residues. Germline-derived CDR1 and CDR2 are LNHDA and SQIVND (reference sequence). CDR3 sequence reads: CASSIQRGEQYF. The CDR3 coding sequence is TGTGCCAGTAGTATACAGCGGGGCGAGCAGTACTTC.

The chain combines TRBV9 with TRBJ1-3; D remains ambiguous. Trimming took off 5 bases at V and 1 base at J, with 7 bases between the two ends. The CDR3 runs 13 residues. In germline, CDR1 is SGDLS, CDR2 YYNGEE. This CDR3 is CASRSGSGNTIYF. CDR3 in DNA: TGTGCCAGCAGGTCGGGTTCTGGAAACACCATATATTTT.

The rearrangement uses TRBV7-2 and TRBJ2-4, with 10 bases aligning to TRBD2. The CDR3 extends over 19 amino acids. Germline loops: CDR1 SGHTA, CDR2 FQGNSA. J was trimmed by 7 bases and V by 5 bases; bases with no gene match: 20. The CDR3 is CASSAPIGNSGGLGNIQYF. The CDR3 DNA follows: TGTGCCAGCAGCGCTCCTATTGGTAATAGCGGGGGGCTTGGGAACATTCAGTACTTC. The complete variable domain, with remaining parts taken from reference TRBV7-2 and TRBJ2-4, reads GAGVSQSPSNKVTEKGKDVELRCDPISGHTALYWYRQSLGQGLEFLIYFQGNSAPDKSGLPSDRFSAERTGGSVSTLTIQRTQQEDSAVYLCASSAPIGNSGGLGNIQYFGAGTRLSVL.

The chain carries TRBV5-4 and TRBJ1-2, with D perhaps matching TRBD1 (5 bases). V was trimmed by 0 bases and J by 4 bases, leaving 7 bases between them. This CDR3 is built from 13 residues. CDR1 and CDR2 from the germline V gene are SGHNT and YYREEE (reference sequence). The CDR3 loop reads CASSLAGTYGYTF. In DNA, the CDR3 is TGTGCCAGCAGCTTGGCAGGGACCTATGGCTACACCTTC.

The chain combines TRBV29-1 with TRBJ1-1, with TRBD1 identical over 10 bases. V was clipped by 0 bases and J by 4 bases; unmatched bases: 2. The CDR3 is 14 amino acids. Germline lookup yields CDR1 SQVTM and CDR2 ANQGSEA. The CDR3 here is CSVEEDRGSTEAFF. CDR3 nucleotide sequence: TGCAGCGTTGAAGAGGACAGGGGGAGCACTGAAGCTTTCTTT.

This clone was detected only a few times. The J gene is TRBJ1-6, the V gene TRBV4-3; D is unclear. The CDR3 consists of 12 residues. Looked up from germline, CDR1 is LGHNA and CDR2 is YSLEER. V dropped 4 bases and J dropped 8 bases, with 6 bases sitting between them. CDR3 sequence: CASSRGDSPLHF. CDR3 DNA: TGCGCCAGCAGCCGCGGGGATTCACCCCTCCACTTT.

The count of this clone is one. This chain joins TRBV6-5 and TRBJ2-3, with D possibly TRBD2 on 5 matching bases. Germline V gene lookup returns CDR1 MNHEY and CDR2 SVGAGI. The CDR3 totals 15 residues. Trimming took off 0 bases at V and 4 bases at J, with 11 bases between the two ends. The CDR3 bases are TGTGCCAGCAGTTACTCGTTTAGCGTGGCAGATACGCAGTATTTT. This encodes CASSYSFSVADTQYF.

The V and J genes are TRBV19 and TRBJ1-1, with TRBD1 matching 8 bases. Germline-derived CDR1 and CDR2 are LNHDA and SQIVND (reference sequence). This CDR3 is 15 amino acids long. The junction had 2 bases not matched to a gene; V was cut back by 2 bases and J by 0 bases. CDR3 DNA: TGTGCCAGTAGTATATCGGACAGGGTGAACACTGAAGCTTTCTTT. Its protein product is CASSISDRVNTEAFF.

The rearrangement links TRBV14 to TRBJ2-7, with unresolved D. CDR1 SGHDN and CDR2 FVKESK come from the germline V gene. V dropped 1 base and J dropped 3 bases, with 7 bases sitting between them. This CDR3 has 13 amino acids. The CDR3 sequence is CASSQGGFYEQYF. CDR3 nucleotides: TGTGCCAGCAGCCAAGGAGGATTCTACGAGCAGTACTTC.

The chain couples TRBV6-5 to TRBJ1-1; D unclear. This CDR3 comprises 15 residues. Trimming pared 5 bases from V and 1 base from J, leaving 14 bases between. The germline V gene has CDR1 MNHEY and CDR2 SVGAGI. As DNA, the CDR3 is TGTGCCAGCAGTCGCTCCGCGGGCCGGAACACTGAAGCTTTCTTT. Translated, it gives CASSRSAGRNTEAFF.

This chain links TRBV4-3 with TRBJ2-7; TRBD1 matches 8 bases. The V gene end was trimmed by 1 base and the J gene end by 3 bases; junction bases not matched to a gene: 11. Germline CDR1 is LGHNA and CDR2 is YSLEER. The CDR3 length is 17 residues. CDR3 nucleotides: TGCGCCAGCAGCCAAGGTTGGGGGTTGGGACAGGTCTACGAGCAGTACTTC. This codes for CASSQGWGLGQVYEQYF.

The genes are TRBV7-2 and TRBJ2-5; D perhaps matches TRBD1 (6 bases). Germline CDR1 and CDR2: SGHTA and FQGNSA. The V end was cut by 1 base, the J end by 1 base, with 13 bases between. The CDR3 extends over 16 amino acids. The CDR3 here is CASSLGGWDIQETQYF. The CDR3 DNA reads TGTGCCAGCAGCTTAGGAGGTTGGGACATCCAAGAGACCCAGTACTTC.

The chain has TRBV29-1 and TRBJ2-1; 7 nucleotides align to TRBD1. J gave up 7 bases and V 5 bases, and 11 bases lay outside the gene matches. CDR3 length: 14 residues. In germline, CDR1 is SQVTM, CDR2 ANQGSEA. The CDR3 nucleotides are TGCAGCGTTAACGGGGACAGAGCCATGAATGAGCAGTTCTTC. It specifies CSVNGDRAMNEQFF.

This chain joins TRBV4-2 and TRBJ2-3, with D unresolved. V was pared by 4 bases and J by 2 bases, with 19 bases between. The CDR3 spans 17 residues. The V gene's germline CDR1 is LGHNA and CDR2 YNFKEQ. The CDR3 is CASSLSSGLSVTDTQYF. CDR3 DNA sequence: TGTGCCAGCAGCCTATCCTCGGGCCTAAGTGTCACAGATACGCAGTATTTT.

The rearrangement links TRBV11-3 to TRBJ2-7; D may be TRBD2 (6 bases). Germline CDR1 is SGHNT and CDR2 is YENEEA. The CDR3 runs 13 residues. V lost 5 bases and J 4 bases, leaving 12 bases between the germline ends. The CDR3 DNA is TGTGCCAGCAGCGAAGCCCGGGGGTACGAGCAGTACTTC. Residues: CASSEARGYEQYF. Based on the CDR3 plus reference TRBV11-3 and TRBJ2-7, the full variable domain is EAGVVQSPRYKIIEKKQPVAFWCNPISGHNTLYWYLQNLGQGPELLIRYENEEAVDDSQLPKDRFSAERLKGVDSTLKIQPAELGDSAVYLCASSEARGYEQYFGPGTRLTVT.

V usage is TRBV7-9 and J usage is TRBJ1-2; D not certain. V was clipped by 2 bases and J by 6 bases, with 19 bases between them. Germline lookup yields CDR1 SEHNR and CDR2 FQNEAQ (reference sequence). There are 16 residues in the CDR3. The CDR3 coding sequence is TGTGCCAGCAGCTTAAACATCGCCGGAGGAGGGAATGGCTACACCTTC. This sequence encodes CASSLNIAGGGNGYTF.

This sequence joins TRBV6-5 and TRBJ2-3; a possible D gene is TRBD2 (5 bases). In germline, CDR1 is MNHEY, CDR2 SVGAGI. This CDR3 is 13 amino acids long. Trimming took 5 bases from V and 4 from J, leaving 10 bases between them. The CDR3 loop reads CASSPPGADTQYF. CDR3 DNA sequence: TGTGCCAGCAGTCCCCCCGGGGCAGATACGCAGTATTTT.